These T cell receptor beta chains were read from a single sample in a study of T-cell memory formation after mild COVID-19. TCRdb re-called the 5' RACE reads with MiXCR, one entry per CDR3 protein. The table records about 430,000 distinct CDR3 sequences, 20% to 25% of them present only once. What was sequenced was PBMCs or a T cell subset sorted from them (not recorded which). These receptor sequences come from an adult woman who had mild COVID-19 (a few samples of this study predate the infection). Cell type and time point are not known. The CDR3 runs from the conserved cysteine through the conserved F or W. A D gene is named only where the DNA matches it firmly. Clone sizes are given selectively: once, few, many, or a class where the clone is expanded.

j_call | d_call | clone_size | v_call | cdr3_nt | cdr3_aa
TRBJ1-4 | - | - | TRBV12-3/TRBV12-4 | TGTGCCAGCAGTTTTTATGGAGAAAAACTGTTTTTT | CASSFYGEKLFF
TRBJ2-1 | - | - | TRBV24-1 | TGTGCCACCAGTGAACCAACTAAGATTGAGCAGTTCTTC | CATSEPTKIEQFF
TRBJ2-1 | - | - | TRBV7-2 | TGTGCCAGCAGATCGTGGGGAGGAAATGTGCAGTTCTTC | CASRSWGGNVQFF
TRBJ1-2 | - | - | TRBV7-9 | TGTGCCAGCAGTCCTCAGGTGGGGGGGTCATCTGGCTACACCTTC | CASSPQVGGSSGYTF
TRBJ2-7 | TRBD2 | few | TRBV18 | TGTGCCAGCTCCCCCTCGGCGGGAGGATACTACGAGCAGTACTTC | CASSPSAGGYYEQYF
TRBJ2-7 | - | medium-sized | TRBV7-8 | TGTGCCAGCAGCTTAGCGGAGGGCGGTCCAACCTACGAGCAGTACTTC | CASSLAEGGPTYEQYF
TRBJ1-1 | - | - | TRBV24-1 | TGTGCCACCAGTGATTTGCAAAGGGGGATTAAGGTTGGGATGAACACTGAAGCTTTCTTT | CATSDLQRGIKVGMNTEAFF
TRBJ2-7 | - | few | TRBV3-1 | TGTGCCAGCAGCCGGGCGGGACCCCTCGAGCAGTACTTC | CASSRAGPLEQYF
TRBJ1-2 | - | few | TRBV12-3/TRBV12-4 | TGTGCCAGCAGCGCTACGGGACCGACCAACTTCTATGGCTACACCTTC | CASSATGPTNFYGYTF
TRBJ2-7 | TRBD2 | - | TRBV4-2 | TGTGCCAGCAGCCAAGGCTCCGGGGGGGAGTACTACGAGCAGTACTTC | CASSQGSGGEYYEQYF
TRBJ2-7 | - | - | TRBV20-1 | TGCAGTGCACAAACATCAGGGCGTAGTACGGTCGAGCAGTACTTC | CSAQTSGRSTVEQYF
TRBJ1-2 | - | - | TRBV12-3/TRBV12-4 | TGTGCCAGCAGGGTGACAGCCGCTAACTATGGCTACACCTTC | CASRVTAANYGYTF
TRBJ2-5 | - | - | TRBV4-1 | TGCGCCAGCAGCCAGTGGGGCGAACAAGAGACCCAGTACTTC | CASSQWGEQETQYF
TRBJ2-1 | - | - | TRBV9 | TGTGCCAGCAGCGCCGCCAGCGGGTCCCGGGGCAATGAGCAGTTCTTC | CASSAASGSRGNEQFF
TRBJ2-3 | TRBD2 | many | TRBV5-1 | TGCGCCAGCAGCCTTAGCGGGGGTACAGATACGCAGTATTTT | CASSLSGGTDTQYF
TRBJ1-5 | TRBD1 | - | TRBV20-1 | TGCAGTGCAAACCCCCGGGACAGGGGGCTTATGGGTCAGCCCCAGCATTTT | CSANPRDRGLMGQPQHF
TRBJ1-1 | TRBD1 | - | TRBV24-1 | TGTGCCACCAGTGAGACGGGGACAGTCGCCACTGAAGCTTTCTTT | CATSETGTVATEAFF
TRBJ2-3 | - | few | TRBV24-1 | TGTGCCACCAGTGATTCGCGAACCCCCACAGATACGCAGTATTTT | CATSDSRTPTDTQYF
TRBJ2-2 | TRBD2 | few | TRBV20-1 | TGCAGTGCTAAAGCGGGAGGTAACACCGGGGAGCTGTTTTTT | CSAKAGGNTGELFF
TRBJ2-5 | - | few | TRBV7-8 | TGTGCCAGCAGCTCACGGGGGCTCGGCGAGACCCAGTACTTC | CASSSRGLGETQYF
TRBJ1-5 | - | - | TRBV7-9 | TGTGCCAGCAGCTACCAGTGGACGGATAGCAATCAGCCCCAGCATTTT | CASSYQWTDSNQPQHF
TRBJ2-3 | TRBD2 | few | TRBV7-3 | TGTGCCAGCAGCCGGGCGGGGGGAAGGGATACGCAGTATTTT | CASSRAGGRDTQYF
TRBJ2-2 | - | - | TRBV5-1 | TGCGCCAGCAGCTTCAAGGCCTTTAGGGGGAAGGGGAAGGAATCCGGGGAGCTGTTTTTT | CASSFKAFRGKGKESGELFF
TRBJ2-5 | - | few | TRBV2 | TGTGCCAGCCTCGTGAATCGACAGAAAGAGACCCAGTACTTC | CASLVNRQKETQYF
TRBJ2-5 | TRBD2 | - | TRBV7-9 | TGTGCCAGCAGCGAATCACTAGCGGGGGCAGAGACCCAGTACTTC | CASSESLAGAETQYF
TRBJ1-2 | - | - | TRBV10-3 | TGTGCCATCAGTGAGTTGGGACAACACGGCTACACCTTC | CAISELGQHGYTF
TRBJ2-1 | - | - | TRBV3-1 | TGTGCCAGCAGCCGTACCCCGGGGAGGGGGCCCTACAATGAGCAGTTCTTC | CASSRTPGRGPYNEQFF
TRBJ2-5 | - | - | TRBV2 | TGTGCCAGCAGAGCGGCTAACCGGGTTCAGCAAGAGACCCAGTACTTC | CASRAANRVQQETQYF
TRBJ2-2 | - | - | TRBV5-1 | TGCGCCAGCAGCAGTGCGACGGGGCGAGGCGGGGAGCTGTTTTTT | CASSSATGRGGELFF
TRBJ2-7 | - | many | TRBV12-3/TRBV12-4 | TGTGCCAGCAGTTTTCCGGGACGAGCGAACGAGCAGTACTTC | CASSFPGRANEQYF
TRBJ2-3 | - | few | TRBV5-6 | TGTGCCAGCAGATTGGGGCTGGTAGCAACAGATACGCAGTATTTT | CASRLGLVATDTQYF
TRBJ2-1 | TRBD2 | few | TRBV27 | TGTGCCAGCAGTTACGGGACTAGCGCGTACAATGAGCAGTTCTTC | CASSYGTSAYNEQFF
TRBJ2-3 | - | few | TRBV19 | TGTGCCAGTAGTATAGTGGGACCCCGCGGGACGCAGTATTTT | CASSIVGPRGTQYF
TRBJ2-1 | - | few | TRBV29-1 | TGCAGCGTTGGACTTAGCGGCGAACCGTACAATGAGCAGTTCTTC | CSVGLSGEPYNEQFF
TRBJ2-1 | TRBD2 | few | TRBV7-2 | TGTGCCAGCAGAGAACGGACTAGAGCGGCGGGGTCCTACAATGAGCAGTTCTTC | CASRERTRAAGSYNEQFF
TRBJ2-5 | TRBD1 | few | TRBV5-5 | TGTGCCAGCAGCAAACCCCGGGGACAGGCGGGCAAAGAGACCCAGTACTTC | CASSKPRGQAGKETQYF
TRBJ2-4 | TRBD2 | - | TRBV7-6 | TGTGCCAGCAGCTTAGGGAACGCTTTAGCGGGAGGAGTCAAAAACATTCAGTACTTC | CASSLGNALAGGVKNIQYF
TRBJ2-7 | - | - | TRBV6-6 | TGTGCCAGCAGTAAAAGCGACAGAGTTGAGTACTTC | CASSKSDRVEYF
TRBJ2-5 | - | - | TRBV7-9 | TGTGCCAGCAGCTTTCCTTTGCTGGGGCAAGAGACCCAGTACTTC | CASSFPLLGQETQYF
TRBJ1-3 | - | few | TRBV4-1 | TGCGCCAGCAGACCCCCGGACCCCGGAAACACCATATATTTT | CASRPPDPGNTIYF
TRBJ2-7 | - | - | TRBV27 | TGTGCCAGCAGTTCCTCCGGAGGGGTTTATACCTACGAGCAGTACTTC | CASSSSGGVYTYEQYF
TRBJ2-1 | - | - | TRBV20-1 | TGCAGTGCTCTTCTAGGAATTCGCAATGAGCAGTTCTTC | CSALLGIRNEQFF
TRBJ2-6 | - | - | TRBV19 | TGTGCCAGTAGTGCTGGCTCTGGGGCCAACGTCCTGACTTTC | CASSAGSGANVLTF
TRBJ2-2 | - | many | TRBV29-1 | TGCAGCGTTGTTTCGGCCGGGGAGCTGTTTTTT | CSVVSAGELFF
TRBJ1-2 | - | - | TRBV2 | TGTGCCAGCAGAGACGACAGTGCAGGCGGCTACACCTTC | CASRDDSAGGYTF
TRBJ2-2 | - | few | TRBV5-1 | TGCGCCAGCAGCTTAGAGTCAATCGAGGAGCTGTTTTTT | CASSLESIEELFF
TRBJ2-6 | TRBD1 | - | TRBV2 | TGTGCCAGCAGTTCGGACAGGTCGTCTGGGGCCAACGTCCTGACTTTC | CASSSDRSSGANVLTF
TRBJ1-3 | TRBD1 | - | TRBV5-1 | TGCGCCAGCAGCGAAACAGGGGCTTCGGCTGGAAACACCATATATTTT | CASSETGASAGNTIYF
TRBJ1-3 | - | few | TRBV30 | TGTGCCTGGAGTGTACTTTGGGGACACTCTGGAAACACCATATATTTT | CAWSVLWGHSGNTIYF
TRBJ1-6 | TRBD1 | - | TRBV7-9 | TGTGCCAGCAGCGGACGGGACAGCACCTATAATTCACCCCTCCACTTT | CASSGRDSTYNSPLHF
TRBJ2-7 | - | few | TRBV4-2 | TGTGCCAGCAGCCAAGGGGCGGATAAGAGAGACGAGCAGTACTTC | CASSQGADKRDEQYF
TRBJ1-1 | - | - | TRBV7-6 | TGTGCCAGCAGCTGGCTCAGGGGCATGAACACTGAAGCTTTCTTT | CASSWLRGMNTEAFF
TRBJ1-4 | - | - | TRBV18 | TGTGCCAGCTCACCACCCCGACAGCGGGAAAAACTGTTTTTT | CASSPPRQREKLFF